The 20 T cell receptor beta chains given below trace back to one sample, sequenced in a study of blood T cell repertoires in COVID-19. Sequencing was performed with immunoSEQ multiplex PCR; in TCRdb, only in-frame clones are kept and a portion is missing. The sample has some 130,000 clones, about nine tenths seen once. Sequenced sample: peripheral blood. Source of these receptors: a woman aged 70-85 years with COVID-19, enrolled during active disease.

In nucleotides, the CDR3 is TGTGCCTGGAGGCGCGACTCCCGCGGCTCCTATAATTCACCCCTCCACTTT. Encoded protein: CAWRRDSRGSYNSPLHF. V gene TRBV30 combines with J gene TRBJ1-6; D is ambiguous. Germline assignment: CDR1 GTSNPN and CDR2 SVGIG (reference sequence). This CDR3 is built from 17 residues. The V end lost 3 bases, the J end lost 0 bases, and 15 bases lay between the germline ends.

The V gene is TRBV14, the J gene TRBJ1-6, with 10 bases identical to TRBD1. This CDR3 contains 17 residues. The germline gives CDR1 SGHDN, CDR2 FVKESK. V was pared by 1 base and J by 0 bases, with 0 bases of the junction left unmatched. This chain's CDR3 is CASSQGTGGSYNSPLHF. The CDR3 coding sequence is TGTGCCAGCAGCCAAGGGACAGGGGGCTCCTATAATTCACCCCTCCACTTT.

The chain employs TRBV19 and TRBJ1-5, with D perhaps matching TRBD1 (5 bases). Germline V gene lookup returns CDR1 LNHDA and CDR2 SQIVND (reference sequence). Trimming removed 6 bases at V and 3 bases at J, with 12 bases between. This CDR3 region has 14 residues. The CDR3, as DNA: TGTGCCAGTAGACCCGACAGTTACAATCAGCCCCAGCATTTT. Residues: CASRPDSYNQPQHF.

The CDR3 DNA sequence: TGTGCCAGCAGTGGACAGGGCAGGGGTTTCCCAGATACGCAGTATTTT. Its protein product is CASSGQGRGFPDTQYF. J is TRBJ2-3 and V is TRBV2; 7 positions agree with TRBD1. This CDR3 contains 16 residues. Germline trimming cut 4 bases from V and 4 bases from J; bases unmatched to any gene: 11. Germline assignment: CDR1 SNHLY and CDR2 FYNNEI.

This chain connects TRBV28 to TRBJ1-3; no reliable D call. Per the germline V gene, CDR1 is MDHEN and CDR2 is SYDVKM. The CDR3 runs 12 residues. The V end was cut by 6 bases, the J end by 4 bases, with 7 bases between. In DNA, the CDR3 is TGTGCCAGCAGGAGCGGCGGAAACACCATATATTTT. Translated: CASRSGGNTIYF.

The gene calls are TRBV5-6 and TRBJ1-1, with TRBD1 matching 9 bases. This CDR3 is built from 16 residues. Looked up from germline, CDR1 is SGHDT and CDR2 is YYEEEE. V lost 2 bases, J lost 6 bases, and 11 bases stayed unmatched. The CDR3 loop reads CASSFFGGDRAAEAFF. The CDR3 bases are TGTGCCAGCAGCTTTTTCGGTGGGGACAGGGCGGCTGAAGCTTTCTTT.

As to this clone: Other DNA sequences in this sample translate to the same CDR3. The chain is built from TRBV5-1 and TRBJ1-2, with 8 bases aligning to TRBD1. Germline CDR1 SGHRS, CDR2 YFSETQ. With 0 bases clipped from V and 8 bases from J, the junction kept 3 bases outside the gene matches. The CDR3 runs 13 residues. Here the CDR3 reads CASSLGGQGGYTF. CDR3 nucleotide sequence: TGCGCCAGCAGCTTGGGCGGACAGGGCGGCTACACCTTC.

This clone has only one observation. The rearrangement uses TRBV5-1 and TRBJ2-3; tentative D call: TRBD2 (8 bases). The germline V and J ends were trimmed by 6 bases and 3 bases, with 17 bases remaining between them. Germline-derived CDR1 and CDR2 are SGHRS and YFSETQ. This CDR3 is built from 15 residues. In nucleotides, the CDR3 is TGCGCCAGCAATCGGGAGGGGGCCTCTACAGATACGCAGTATTTT. Translation: CASNREGASTDTQYF.

As DNA, the CDR3 is TGTGCCAGCAGCTTAAAAGGAGGCGCAGGATATAATGAAAAACTGTTTTTT. Amino acid sequence: CASSLKGGAGYNEKLFF. The chain recombines TRBV5-5 with TRBJ1-4; D gene uncertain. CDR1 and CDR2 (germline): SGHKS, YYEKEE (reference sequence). The CDR3 has 17 amino acids. V was cut by 2 bases and J by 4 bases, with 18 bases left in between.

The rearrangement links TRBV2 to TRBJ1-5; possible D gene TRBD1, 5 bases. V was pared by 5 bases and J by 1 base, with 12 bases between. Germline loops: CDR1 SNHLY, CDR2 FYNNEI. This CDR3 has 15 residues. CDR3 sequence reads: CASSMTVSSNQPQHF. The CDR3 DNA is TGTGCCAGCAGTATGACAGTGTCGAGCAATCAGCCCCAGCATTTT.

This chain links TRBV11-2 with TRBJ2-1; the match to TRBD2 covers 12 bases. The V and J ends lost 5 bases and 13 bases, in that order; junction bases with no gene match: 12. This CDR3 spans 15 amino acids. The germline V gene encodes CDR1 SGHAT and CDR2 FQNNGV. In DNA, the CDR3 is TGTGCCAGCAGCCCCAGGGCTAGCGGGGGGGTCCGCCAGTTCTTC. Translation: CASSPRASGGVRQFF.

The chain carries TRBV10-3 and TRBJ1-5; no definite D call. V lost 1 base and J 3 bases, leaving 22 bases between the germline ends. This CDR3 has 19 residues. The V gene's germline CDR1 is ENHRY and CDR2 SYGVKD. The CDR3 region is CAISEFPILPGEPNQPQHF. The CDR3 bases are TGTGCCATCAGTGAGTTTCCCATCCTACCCGGGGAGCCCAATCAGCCCCAGCATTTT.

The V call is TRBV7-3, the J call TRBJ1-1; D not resolved. The germline gives CDR1 SGHTA, CDR2 FQGTGA. The CDR3 is 16 amino acids. V lost 3 bases and J lost 1, with 15 bases in between. The CDR3 is CASSLGRGGQNTEAFF. The CDR3 DNA is TGTGCCAGCAGCTTGGGCCGCGGAGGGCAGAACACTGAAGCTTTCTTT.

This chain uses TRBV28 with TRBJ1-2; maybe TRBD1 (5 bases). This CDR3 is 16 amino acids long. CDR1 and CDR2 (germline): MDHEN, SYDVKM. V dropped 6 bases and J dropped 5 bases, with 22 bases sitting between them. Written as DNA, the CDR3 is TGTGCCAGCAGAACCCCGACAGTCGGGGGATCTTATGGCTACACCTTC. This encodes CASRTPTVGGSYGYTF.

This rearrangement joins TRBV27 to TRBJ2-1; TRBD2 aligns across 12 bases. Per the germline V gene, CDR1 is MNHEY and CDR2 is SMNVEV (reference sequence). CDR3 length: 15 amino acids. The V gene end was trimmed by 5 bases and the J gene end by 4 bases; junction bases not matched to a gene: 3. CDR3 residues: CASSRTSGAYNEQFF. The CDR3 region has the DNA TGTGCCAGCAGTCGGACTAGCGGGGCGTACAATGAGCAGTTCTTC.

The chain joins TRBV28 to TRBJ1-2; D not certain. CDR3 size: 13 residues. The V and J ends lost 6 bases and 9 bases respectively, with 17 bases between them. Germline V gene sequence: CDR1 MDHEN, CDR2 SYDVKM. CDR3 amino acids: CASSSTTEIRYTF. For the CDR3, the DNA is TGTGCCAGCAGCTCCACCACAGAGATTCGCTACACCTTC.

Remarks on this clone: Other nucleotide sequences in the sample specify the same CDR3. The chain employs TRBV12-3 or TRBV12-4 and TRBJ1-6; D remains unclear. This CDR3 comprises 13 residues. V lost 0 bases to trimming and J lost 5 bases, with 2 bases between them. The CDR3 loop reads CASSLADNSPLHF. In DNA form, the CDR3 reads TGTGCCAGCAGTTTAGCCGATAATTCACCCCTCCACTTT.

This chain uses TRBV28 with TRBJ2-1; 11 positions agree with TRBD2. The CDR3 contains 17 residues. The V segment lost 6 bases and the J segment 6 bases; nucleotides outside the gene matches: 13. CDR1 MDHEN and CDR2 SYDVKM come from the germline V gene. CDR3 in amino acids: CASSLTSGDTVGNEQFF. CDR3 DNA: TGTGCCAGCAGCCTGACTAGCGGGGACACCGTCGGCAATGAGCAGTTCTTC.

Here the CDR3 reads CASSFSAGWAEAFF. For the CDR3, the DNA is TGTGCCAGCAGCTTCTCGGCAGGGTGGGCTGAAGCTTTCTTT. This chain links TRBV7-9 with TRBJ1-1; tentative D call: TRBD1 (5 bases). CDR1 and CDR2 from the germline V gene are SEHNR and FQNEAQ (reference sequence). Between the trimmed V and J ends, which lost 3 bases and 6 bases, there was a span of 14 bases. The CDR3 extends over 14 amino acids. Complete variable domain (other parts from reference TRBV7-9 and TRBJ1-1): DTGVSQNPRHKITKRGQNVTFRCDPISEHNRLYWYRQTLGQGPEFLTYFQNEAQLEKSRLLSDRFSAERPKGSFSTLEIQRTEQGDSAMYLCASSFSAGWAEAFFGQGTRLTVV.

The genes are TRBV29-1 and TRBJ2-3, with D maybe TRBD1 (6 bases). In germline, CDR1 is SQVTM, CDR2 ANQGSEA. The CDR3 has 14 amino acids. V lost 6 bases to trimming and J lost 3 bases, with 16 bases between them. For the CDR3, the DNA is TGCAGCGTCGGTGCCGGGGACATTACAGATACGCAGTATTTT. It yields the protein CSVGAGDITDTQYF.